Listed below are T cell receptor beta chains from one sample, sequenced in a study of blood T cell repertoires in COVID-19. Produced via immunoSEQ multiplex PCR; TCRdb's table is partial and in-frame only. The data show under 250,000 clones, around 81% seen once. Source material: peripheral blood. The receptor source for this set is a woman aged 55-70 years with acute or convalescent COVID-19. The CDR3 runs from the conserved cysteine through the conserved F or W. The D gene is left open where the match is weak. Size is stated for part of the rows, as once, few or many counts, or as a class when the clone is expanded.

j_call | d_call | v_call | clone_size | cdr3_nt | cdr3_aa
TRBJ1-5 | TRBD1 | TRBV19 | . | TGTGCCAGTAGATCCGGGACAGAAAGCAATCAGCCCCAGCATTTT | CASRSGTESNQPQHF
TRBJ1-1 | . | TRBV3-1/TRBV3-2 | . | TGTGCCAGCAGCCAAGTTCGCGGGGCGGAAGCTTTCTTT | CASSQVRGAEAFF
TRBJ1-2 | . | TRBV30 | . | TGTGCCTGGACAGCTAACTATGGCTACACCTTC | CAWTANYGYTF
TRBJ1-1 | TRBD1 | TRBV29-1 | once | TGCAGCGTTGAAGCGGCAGGGGGCCGGAACACTGAAGCTTTCTTT | CSVEAAGGRNTEAFF
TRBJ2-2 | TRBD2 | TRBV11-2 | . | TGTGCCAGCAGTCCCGGGACTAGCGTCACCGGGGAGCTGTTTTTT | CASSPGTSVTGELFF
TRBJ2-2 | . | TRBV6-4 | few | TGTGCCAGCAGTCCGCAGTTGAACACCGGGGAGCTGTTTTTT | CASSPQLNTGELFF
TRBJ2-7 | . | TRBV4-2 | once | TGTGCCAGCAGCCAAGCTTCCCGACTTGCATCCTACGAGCAGTACTTC | CASSQASRLASYEQYF
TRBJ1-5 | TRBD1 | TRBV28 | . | TGTGCCAGCACGCCGACAGGGTCGGTTGTCGGCAATCAGCCCCAGCATTTT | CASTPTGSVVGNQPQHF
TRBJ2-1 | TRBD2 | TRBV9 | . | TGTGCCAGCAGCGTAGAATGGACGGGGGGGCTATCCGAGCAGTTCTTC | CASSVEWTGGLSEQFF
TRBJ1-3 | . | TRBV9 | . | TGTGCCAGCAGCGTAGCTAGTGGGTCGTGGAGATCGGGAAACACCATATATTTT | CASSVASGSWRSGNTIYF
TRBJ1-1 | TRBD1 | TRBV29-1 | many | TGCAGCGTTGGGGGACAGGCTGAAGCTTTCTTT | CSVGGQAEAFF